This T cell receptor (beta chain) emerged from a study of blood T cell repertoires in COVID-19. Study-level background: From T cells, B-cell-depleted T cells, or PBMCs came the material, which was cDNA or gDNA.

Using immunoSEQ multiplex PCR, the repertoire was profiled, and TCRdb retains in-frame clones only, with some absent. The sample lists approximately 190,000 clones, about 82% occurring once. Germline loops: CDR1 SGHRS, CDR2 YFSETQ. This CDR3 is built from 15 residues. The V and J ends lost 3 bases and 2 bases, in that order; junction bases with no gene match: 6. The sample comprised peripheral blood. The clonotype comes from a woman in her 30s with acute or convalescent COVID-19. The chain recombines TRBV5-1 with TRBJ1-1, with TRBD1 matching 8 bases. In DNA, the CDR3 is TGCGCCAGCAGCTGGGGGACAGGCCCTAACACTGAAGCTTTCTTT. Its protein product is CASSWGTGPNTEAFF.